The present entry profiles one T cell receptor beta chain with its context. This sample stems from a study of blood T cell repertoires in COVID-19. Germline V gene data show CDR1 as KGHDR and CDR2 as SFDVKD. Trimming pared 3 bases from V and 2 bases from J, leaving 9 bases between. The CDR3 extends over 15 amino acids. Sequenced by immunoSEQ multiplex PCR; TCRdb stores in-frame clones only, minus some. This table has about 130,000 clones, about 79% appearing once. Sample: peripheral blood. The chain joins TRBV24-1 to TRBJ2-2; the D gene is possibly TRBD1 (5 bases). This TCR was sampled from a woman between 45 and 65 years old with acute or convalescent COVID-19. CDR3 sequence: CATSDIGHNTGELFF. The CDR3 region has the DNA TGTGCCACCAGTGATATCGGACACAACACCGGGGAGCTGTTTTTT.